This T cell receptor beta chain was obtained from a study of T cells in Graves' hyperthyroidism and ophthalmopathy. The study, taken as a whole, reports: Among thyroid clonotypes expanded above 0.001, most also appeared in blood. Classification by a 13 V-J model distinguished ophthalmopathy from stable hyperthyroidism.

Patients with uncontrolled infections, other autoimmune diseases, pregnancy or lactation were excluded. The investigators amplified TCR beta CDR3 regions from RNA transcripts. Carried out on the TCR CDR3, a first-round RT-PCR used the HTBI primer set. TCRdb processed the multiplex PCR reads anew with MiXCR; each CDR3 protein has one entry. The table has under 400,000 distinct CDR3 sequences, approximately 25% seen once. Trimming took 5 bases from V and 5 from J; bases not matched to a gene: 11. Germline lookup yields CDR1 MNHEY and CDR2 SMNVEV (reference sequence). This CDR3 comprises 16 residues. This clonotype was seen a few times. The antigen remains unidentified.

The chain uses TRBV27 and TRBJ2-4; 8 positions agree with TRBD1. The clonotype originates from a man between 50 and 59 years old with Graves' hyperthyroidism. Sequences were obtained from blood. CDR3 sequence (DNA): TGTGCCAGCAGTGTAACAGGGGGTTTTATCCAAAACATTCAGTACTTC. Translating it yields CASSVTGGFIQNIQYF.